This passage covers 26 T cell receptor beta chains from one sample sequenced in a study of T-cell reconstitution after alpha-beta-depleted transplantation in children. During its preparation, the TCRbeta library received unique molecular identifiers. TCRdb used MiXCR to reprocess the PCR reads, holding one entry per CDR3 protein. The sample carries just over 950,000 distinct CDR3 sequences, roughly 31% recorded once. The specimen comprised PBMCs, mostly from graft donor cells, sampled 360 days after TCRalphabeta/CD19-depleted stem cell transplant. The receptor source for this set is a boy under two years old who had a stem cell transplant for SCID, so the T cells may come from the graft donor.

This chain uses TRBV4-1 with TRBJ2-7; 7 bases line up with TRBD1. The J segment lost 3 bases and the V segment lost 1 base, leaving 6 bases of the junction unmatched. Germline assignment: CDR1 MGHRA and CDR2 YSYEKL. The CDR3 contains 15 residues. Here the CDR3 reads CASSQGGTVVYEQYF. The CDR3 DNA is TGCGCCAGCAGCCAAGGAGGGACAGTGGTCTACGAGCAGTACTTC.

This clonotype has only a few counts. This chain uses TRBV20-1 with TRBJ1-2; tentatively, D is TRBD1 (5 bases). V lost 4 bases and J lost 7, with 7 bases in between. The CDR3 contains 10 residues. Germline CDR1 reads DFQATT; CDR2 reads SNEGSKA (reference sequence). CDR3 DNA sequence: TGCAGTGCTAAGGGGTCTGGCTACACCTTC. Protein product: CSAKGSGYTF.

This clonotype occurred a few times. This rearrangement joins TRBV28 to TRBJ2-1, with TRBD1 as a possible D gene (6 bases). V lost 5 bases and J 7 bases, leaving 18 bases between the germline ends. This CDR3 is 15 amino acids long. Germline V gene data show CDR1 as MDHEN and CDR2 as SYDVKM. The CDR3 DNA reads TGTGCCAGCAGTCCCCCCGTTGGGGGCAGGAATGAGCAGTTCTTC. Translation: CASSPPVGGRNEQFF.

Note on this clonotype: Compared with germline, one end of the junction differs, possibly owing to a read error. This chain connects TRBV11-2 to TRBJ1-1, with D possibly being TRBD1 (5 bases). CDR3 length equals 17 residues. Germline assignment: CDR1 SGHAT and CDR2 FQNNGV. This chain's CDR3 is CASSLDRSRGMKTEAFF. CDR3 nucleotide sequence: TGTGCCAGCAGCTTAGATAGGTCGCGGGGGATGAAGACTGAAGCTTTCTTT.

V is TRBV27 and J is TRBJ2-7; D is ambiguous. The CDR3 is made up of 13 amino acids. Trimming took 5 bases from V and 5 from J, leaving 13 bases between them. Germline CDR1 MNHEY, CDR2 SMNVEV (reference sequence). The CDR3 region is CASSRSAPDEQYF. The CDR3 DNA follows: TGTGCCAGCAGTAGGAGCGCGCCTGACGAGCAGTACTTC.

The rearrangement links TRBV7-3 to TRBJ2-3; D gene uncertain. The length of the CDR3 is 13 residues. Trimming removed 1 base from V and 6 bases from J, with 8 bases in between. Germline values: CDR1 SGHTA, CDR2 FQGTGA. The CDR3 sequence: CASSLKARDTQYF. CDR3 nucleotide sequence: TGTGCCAGCAGCTTAAAGGCTAGGGATACGCAGTATTTT.

V usage is TRBV7-8 and J usage is TRBJ2-5, with 10 bases fitting TRBD2. The germline CDR1 and CDR2 sequences are SGHVS and FQNEAQ. The CDR3 has 15 amino acids. Trimming removed 5 bases from V and 5 bases from J; junction bases left unmatched: 8. CDR3: CASSELAGTGETQYF. CDR3 nucleotide sequence: TGTGCCAGCAGCGAACTAGCGGGGACCGGGGAGACCCAGTACTTC.

J is TRBJ2-2 and V is TRBV29-1; 7 nucleotides line up with TRBD1. This CDR3 is 11 amino acids long. Germline lookup yields CDR1 SQVTM and CDR2 ANQGSEA. The V segment lost 5 bases and the J segment 6 bases; nucleotides outside the gene matches: 0. Written as DNA, the CDR3 is TGCAGCGTTACAGGGGCCGGGGAGCTGTTTTTT. As protein: CSVTGAGELFF.

The CDR3 nucleotides read TGTGCCATCAGTGTGACAGCTCCAGAATTTAGCAATCAGCCCCAGCATTTT. Protein: CAISVTAPEFSNQPQHF. This chain uses TRBV10-3 with TRBJ1-5; maybe TRBD1 (5 bases). Per germline, CDR1 ENHRY and CDR2 SYGVKD. Trimming removed 4 bases at V and 0 bases at J, with 16 bases between. The length of the CDR3 is 17 residues.

This clonotype turned up a few times. This sequence joins TRBV4-3 and TRBJ2-7; TRBD2 aligns across 10 bases. The CDR3 is made up of 16 amino acids. V lost 0 bases to trimming and J lost 3 bases; unmatched junction nucleotides: 5. Germline-derived CDR1 and CDR2 are LGHNA and YSLEER. This CDR3 reads CASSQDGGLALYEQYF. CDR3 DNA sequence: TGCGCCAGCAGCCAAGATGGGGGACTAGCGCTCTACGAGCAGTACTTC.

This clonotype was detected a few times. The chain uses TRBV6-1 and TRBJ2-1, with D perhaps matching TRBD1 or TRBD2 (5 bases each). Germline CDR1 reads MNHNS; CDR2 reads SASEGT. The CDR3 has 16 residues. V was shortened by 7 bases and J by 6 bases, with 22 bases between the two germline ends. CDR3 sequence (DNA): TGTGCCAGCACCTCCTGGGAGTTGGGGCCCCCCAATGAGCAGTTCTTC. It yields the protein CASTSWELGPPNEQFF.

V usage is TRBV20-1 and J usage is TRBJ2-1; 11 bases match TRBD2. CDR1 is DFQATT, CDR2 SNEGSKA, per germline (reference sequence). This CDR3 is built from 14 residues. J gave up 9 bases and V 3 bases, and 7 bases lay outside the gene matches. The chain's CDR3 is CSASSGGAKSEQFF. The DNA for the CDR3 is TGCAGTGCTAGTAGCGGGGGGGCTAAGAGTGAGCAGTTCTTC.

This clonotype was detected only a few times. This rearrangement joins TRBV20-1 to TRBJ1-1; D ambiguous. The V and J ends lost 3 bases and 1 base respectively, with 12 bases between them. The CDR3 contains 14 residues. The V gene's germline CDR1 is DFQATT and CDR2 SNEGSKA (reference sequence). The CDR3 is CSARNIWENTEAFF. CDR3 coding DNA: TGCAGTGCTAGGAACATCTGGGAGAACACTGAAGCTTTCTTT.

This clonotype was observed many times. The rearrangement joins TRBV28 to TRBJ2-1; the D gene is possibly TRBD2 (5 bases). Germline V gives CDR1 MDHEN, CDR2 SYDVKM. This CDR3 comprises 14 residues. Trimming removed 4 bases from V and 4 bases from J, with 11 bases in between. CDR3 sequence reads: CASSSRVAYNEQFF. The CDR3 DNA reads TGTGCCAGCAGTTCGAGGGTAGCATACAATGAGCAGTTCTTC.

Notes on this clonotype: As the CDR3 is not closed by the conserved phenylalanine or tryptophan, this likely results from a read error. The chain is built from TRBV20-1 and TRBJ1-1; no firm D call. In germline, CDR1 is DFQATT, CDR2 SNEGSKA (reference sequence). The CDR3 totals 14 residues. Trimming took off 0 bases at V and 0 bases at J, with 8 bases between the two ends. DNA for the CDR3: TGCAGTGCTAGAGAACGGACCGTGAACACTGAAGCTTTCTAT. This encodes CSARERTVNTEAFY.

This chain connects TRBV5-5 to TRBJ2-1; 8 nucleotides align to TRBD2. With 2 bases clipped from V and 4 bases from J, the junction kept 5 bases outside the gene matches. The CDR3 is 15 residues long. Germline values: CDR1 SGHKS, CDR2 YYEKEE (reference sequence). As DNA, the CDR3 is TGTGCCAGCAGCTTTGGACTAGCAGATTACAATGAGCAGTTCTTC. Residues: CASSFGLADYNEQFF.

The table lists this clonotype with a few counts. V and J are TRBV4-3 and TRBJ2-1; TRBD2 agrees at 10 bases. The V gene's germline CDR1 is LGHNA and CDR2 YSLEER. The CDR3 is 17 residues long. Trimming removed 1 base from V and 5 bases from J; junction bases left unmatched: 8. DNA of the CDR3: TGCGCCAGCAGCCAAGTTCCGGGTAGCGGGGGGCACAATGAGCAGTTCTTC. Its protein is CASSQVPGSGGHNEQFF.

This clonotype showed up just a few times. The V and J genes are TRBV6-4 and TRBJ2-1; D possibly uses TRBD1 or TRBD2 (6 bases each). Deletions cut 4 bases from V and 6 bases from J, with 19 bases between. CDR1 and CDR2 from the germline V gene are MRHNA and SNTAGT. CDR3 size: 16 residues. The CDR3 spells CASSGRWGAPGNEQFF. In DNA form, the CDR3 reads TGTGCCAGCAGTGGAAGGTGGGGGGCGCCGGGCAATGAGCAGTTCTTC.

V is TRBV7-2 and J is TRBJ2-1, with D tentatively TRBD2 (5 bases). The CDR3 runs 16 residues. Germline values: CDR1 SGHTA, CDR2 FQGNSA. The germline V and J ends were trimmed by 2 bases and 2 bases, with 13 bases remaining between them. This chain's CDR3 is CASSLRPAETYNEQFF. DNA for the CDR3: TGTGCCAGCAGCTTACGTCCAGCGGAAACCTACAATGAGCAGTTCTTC.

This clonotype was counted a single time. DNA of the CDR3: TGTGCCACCAGTGATAGCGGGACTAGCGGTTGGGGAGAGACCCAGTACTTC. Amino acids: CATSDSGTSGWGETQYF. V is TRBV24-1 and J is TRBJ2-5; TRBD2 agrees at 11 bases. CDR1 is KGHDR and CDR2 is SFDVKD in the germline V gene. The V segment lost 3 bases and the J segment 4 bases; nucleotides outside the gene matches: 9. The CDR3 is 17 amino acids.

V gene TRBV20-1 combines with J gene TRBJ1-4; D perhaps matches TRBD1 (5 bases). The germline CDR1 and CDR2 sequences are DFQATT and SNEGSKA (reference sequence). Trimming removed 5 bases at V and 3 bases at J, with 13 bases between. This CDR3 is built from 14 residues. CDR3 amino acids: CSAGEGPPNEKLFF. The CDR3 DNA is TGCAGTGCTGGTGAGGGACCGCCTAATGAAAAACTGTTTTTT.

The chain has TRBV9 and TRBJ2-1, with D possibly TRBD2 on 6 matching bases. CDR1 is SGDLS and CDR2 is YYNGEE in the germline V gene. The CDR3 consists of 14 residues. Trimming left V 0 bases short and J 9 bases short, with 13 bases between. The CDR3 is CASSVDGWGVEQFF. Written as DNA, the CDR3 is TGTGCCAGCAGCGTAGATGGGTGGGGGGTTGAGCAGTTCTTC.

The rearrangement uses TRBV12-3 or TRBV12-4 and TRBJ1-2, with TRBD1 as a possible D gene (6 bases). V lost 5 bases and J 8 bases, leaving 9 bases between the germline ends. This CDR3 comprises 11 residues. For the CDR3, the DNA is TGTGCCAGCAGTACAGGGTACGGCTACACCTTC. Protein product: CASSTGYGYTF.

The CDR3 coding sequence is TGTGCCATCAGTACCACCTCGTCCGGCAGGGCGGATACGCAGTATTTT. Its protein product is CAISTTSSGRADTQYF. The chain uses TRBV10-3 and TRBJ2-3, with D perhaps matching TRBD1 (5 bases). CDR1 and CDR2 (germline): ENHRY, SYGVKD. V was pared by 5 bases and J by 6 bases, with 21 bases between. The CDR3 runs 16 residues.

This clonotype was detected only a few times. This chain joins TRBV15 and TRBJ2-7; possibly TRBD1 or TRBD2 for D (5 bases each). Germline values: CDR1 LNHNV, CDR2 YYDKDF (reference sequence). This CDR3 has 15 residues. Trimming shortened V by 1 base and J by 6 bases, and 16 bases separated the two germline ends. The CDR3 protein is CATSRGLGAGSEQYF. The CDR3 coding sequence is TGTGCCACCAGCAGAGGGTTAGGGGCAGGGAGCGAGCAGTACTTC. Looking up the rest from reference TRBV15 and TRBJ2-7 gives the full variable domain: DAMVIQNPRYQVTQFGKPVTLSCSQTLNHNVMYWYQQKSSQAPKLLFHYYDKDFNNEADTPDNFQSRRPNTSFCFLDIRSPGLGDTAMYLCATSRGLGAGSEQYFGPGTRLTVT.

The V call is TRBV20-1, the J call TRBJ2-1; D is possibly TRBD1 (6 bases). CDR1 DFQATT and CDR2 SNEGSKA come from the germline V gene (reference sequence). The length of the CDR3 is 14 residues. Trimming took off 5 bases at V and 6 bases at J, with 17 bases between the two ends. This chain's CDR3 is CSAEDRVLINEQFF. In nucleotides, the CDR3 is TGCAGTGCTGAGGACAGAGTCCTTATCAATGAGCAGTTCTTC.